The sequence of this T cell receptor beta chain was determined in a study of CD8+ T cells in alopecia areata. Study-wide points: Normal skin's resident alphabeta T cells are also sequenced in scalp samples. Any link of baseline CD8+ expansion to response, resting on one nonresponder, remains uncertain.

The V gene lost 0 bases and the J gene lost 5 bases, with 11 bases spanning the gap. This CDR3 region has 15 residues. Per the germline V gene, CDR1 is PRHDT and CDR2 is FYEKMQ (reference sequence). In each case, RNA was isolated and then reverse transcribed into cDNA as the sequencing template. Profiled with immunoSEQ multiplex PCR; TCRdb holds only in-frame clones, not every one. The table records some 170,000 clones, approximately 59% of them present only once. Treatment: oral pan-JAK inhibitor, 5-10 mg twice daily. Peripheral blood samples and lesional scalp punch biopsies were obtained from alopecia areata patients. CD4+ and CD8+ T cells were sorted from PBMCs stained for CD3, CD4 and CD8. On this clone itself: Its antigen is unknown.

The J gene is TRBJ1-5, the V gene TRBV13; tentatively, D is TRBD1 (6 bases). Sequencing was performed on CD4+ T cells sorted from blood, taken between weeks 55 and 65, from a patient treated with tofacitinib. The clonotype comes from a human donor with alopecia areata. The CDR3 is CASSLGQGSHQPQHF. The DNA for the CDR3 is TGTGCCAGCAGCTTAGGTCAGGGGTCACATCAGCCCCAGCATTTT.